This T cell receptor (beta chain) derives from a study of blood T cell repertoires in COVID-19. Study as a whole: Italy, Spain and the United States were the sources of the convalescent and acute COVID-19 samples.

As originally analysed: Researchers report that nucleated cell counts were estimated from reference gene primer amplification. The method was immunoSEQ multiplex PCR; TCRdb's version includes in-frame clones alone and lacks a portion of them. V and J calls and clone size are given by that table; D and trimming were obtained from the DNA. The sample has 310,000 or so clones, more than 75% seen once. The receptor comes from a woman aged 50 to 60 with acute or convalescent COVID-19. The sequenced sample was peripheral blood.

The CDR3 spells CASSQEVTDGLYGYTF. CDR3 coding DNA: TGCGCCAGCAGCCAAGAGGTGACCGACGGACTCTATGGCTACACCTTC. The chain recombines TRBV4-1 with TRBJ1-2; D call uncertain. Trimming pared 0 bases from V and 4 bases from J, leaving 15 bases between. The CDR3 runs 16 residues. CDR1 MGHRA and CDR2 YSYEKL come from the germline V gene.